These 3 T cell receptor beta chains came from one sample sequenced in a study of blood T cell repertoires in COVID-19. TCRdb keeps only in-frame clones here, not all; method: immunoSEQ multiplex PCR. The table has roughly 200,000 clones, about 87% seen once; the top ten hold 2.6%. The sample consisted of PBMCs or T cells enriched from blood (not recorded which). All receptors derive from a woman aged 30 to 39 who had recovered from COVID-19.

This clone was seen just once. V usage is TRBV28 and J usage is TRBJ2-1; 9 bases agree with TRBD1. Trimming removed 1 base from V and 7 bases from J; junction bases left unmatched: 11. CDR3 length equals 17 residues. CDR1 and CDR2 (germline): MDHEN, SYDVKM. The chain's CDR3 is CASSLYGDRVVGNEQFF. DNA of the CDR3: TGTGCCAGCAGTTTATATGGGGACAGGGTGGTGGGAAATGAGCAGTTCTTC.

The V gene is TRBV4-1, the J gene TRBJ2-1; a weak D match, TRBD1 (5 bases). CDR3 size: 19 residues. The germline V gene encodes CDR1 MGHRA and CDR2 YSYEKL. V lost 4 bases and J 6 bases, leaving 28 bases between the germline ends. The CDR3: CASSRKLQVGSGFGNEQFF. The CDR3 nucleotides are TGCGCCAGCAGCCGTAAATTACAGGTCGGGTCCGGGTTTGGCAATGAGCAGTTCTTC.

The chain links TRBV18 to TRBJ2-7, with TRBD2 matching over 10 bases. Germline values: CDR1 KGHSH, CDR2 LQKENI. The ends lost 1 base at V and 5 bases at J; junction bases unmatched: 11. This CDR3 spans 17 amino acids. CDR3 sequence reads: CASSPLLGGLAQNEQYF. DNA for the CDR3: TGTGCCAGCTCACCACTCTTGGGGGGACTAGCGCAGAACGAGCAGTACTTC.